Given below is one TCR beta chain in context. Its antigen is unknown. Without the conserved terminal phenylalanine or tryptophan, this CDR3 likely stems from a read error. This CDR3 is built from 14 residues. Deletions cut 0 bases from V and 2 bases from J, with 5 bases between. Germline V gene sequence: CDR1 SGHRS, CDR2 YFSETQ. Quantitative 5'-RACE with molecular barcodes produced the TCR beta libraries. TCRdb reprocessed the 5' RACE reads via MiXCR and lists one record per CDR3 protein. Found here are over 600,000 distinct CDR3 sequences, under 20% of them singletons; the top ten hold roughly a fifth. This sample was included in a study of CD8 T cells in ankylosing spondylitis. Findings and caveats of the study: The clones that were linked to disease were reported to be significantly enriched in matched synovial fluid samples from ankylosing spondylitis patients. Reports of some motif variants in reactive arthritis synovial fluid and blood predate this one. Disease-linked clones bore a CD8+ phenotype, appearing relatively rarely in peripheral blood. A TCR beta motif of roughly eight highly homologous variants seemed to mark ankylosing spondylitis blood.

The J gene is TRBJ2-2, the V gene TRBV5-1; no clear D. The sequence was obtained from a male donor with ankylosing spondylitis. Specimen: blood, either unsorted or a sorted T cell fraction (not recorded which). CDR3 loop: CASSLAGNTGELFS. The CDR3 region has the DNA TGCGCCAGCAGCTTGGCCGGAAACACCGGGGAGCTGTTTTCT.